This is a list of T cell receptor beta chains from one sample in a study of blood T cell repertoires in COVID-19. The method was immunoSEQ multiplex PCR; TCRdb's version includes in-frame clones alone and lacks a portion of them. The data contain approximately 54,000 clones, approximately 91% of them seen just once; the ten biggest clones take up around 3.9%. The specimen sequenced was peripheral blood. These receptors were obtained from a man aged 50-60 years with acute or convalescent COVID-19. CDR3s include the opening cysteine and the closing phenylalanine or tryptophan. The D gene is left open where the match is weak. Clone size is shown for a subset of rows, as once, few, many or a class of expanded clone.

NA,TRBV28,NA,TRBJ2-7,TGTGCCAGCAGTTTATTGGTGCCGGACCGGGGGCAGTACTTC,CASSLLVPDRGQYF
TRBD1,TRBV30,NA,TRBJ2-3,TGTGCCTGGAACCGGGACAGCCACCTAGAGCAGTATTTT,CAWNRDSHLEQYF
NA,TRBV24-1,NA,TRBJ2-3,TGTGCCACCAGTGATTCCTCGAGGGTCCAGTCCTCAGATACGCAGTATTTT,CATSDSSRVQSSDTQYF
NA,TRBV18,NA,TRBJ2-5,TGTGCCAGCTCACCTGTACGGGAGACCCAGTACTTC,CASSPVRETQYF
NA,TRBV4-3,NA,TRBJ2-2,TGCGCCAGCAGCCAGACACCTGACTACCCCGGGGAGCTGTTTTTT,CASSQTPDYPGELFF
TRBD2,TRBV30,NA,TRBJ2-1,TGTGCCTGGAGGGGGGGGTGGTCCTACAATGAGCAGTTCTTC,CAWRGGWSYNEQFF
TRBD1,TRBV7-2,NA,TRBJ2-3,TGTGCCAGCAGCACCGGTGGGACAGGGGGACCAGATACGCAGTATTTT,CASSTGGTGGPDTQYF
TRBD1,TRBV7-2,NA,TRBJ1-1,TGTGCCAGCAGCATAAACAGGGGATTGAACACTGAAGCTTTCTTT,CASSINRGLNTEAFF
TRBD2,TRBV19,once,TRBJ2-3,TGTGCCAGTAGTAATCCATTAGCGGGAGGGACACAGATACGCCGGCTTCAGTATTTT,CASSNPLAGGTQIRRLQYF
TRBD2,TRBV6-4,NA,TRBJ2-3,TGTGCCACCCGGACTAGCGGGAGAGGAGATACGCAGTATTTT,CATRTSGRGDTQYF
NA,TRBV7-9,NA,TRBJ2-7,TGTGCCAGCAGCTTAGTTCTTCCCACAGGAGTCTACGAGCAGTACTTC,CASSLVLPTGVYEQYF
TRBD2,TRBV19,NA,TRBJ2-1,TGTGCCAGTAGCCTTACTAGCGGGCCGCCTTACAATGAGCAGTTCTTC,CASSLTSGPPYNEQFF
TRBD1,TRBV18,NA,TRBJ2-5,TGTGCCAGCACCACGAACAGGGGTGGCGAGACCCAGTACTTC,CASTTNRGGETQYF
TRBD1,TRBV24-1,NA,TRBJ2-1,TGTGCCACCAGTGACACGTACACGGGACAGGGAAACAATGAGCAGTTCTTC,CATSDTYTGQGNNEQFF
TRBD2,TRBV7-2,NA,TRBJ2-7,TGTGCCAGCCTCGGGGGGGGCTACGAGCAGTACTTC,CASLGGGYEQYF
TRBD1,TRBV25-1,NA,TRBJ1-5,TGTGCCAGCATGGGACAGGATAGCAATCAGCCCCAGCATTTT,CASMGQDSNQPQHF
NA,TRBV28,NA,TRBJ1-2,TGTGCCAGCAGCCTCCTCTATGGCTACACCTTC,CASSLLYGYTF
NA,TRBV7-2,NA,TRBJ2-7,TGTGCCAGCAGCCTCTACCACGCGTACGAGCAGTACTTC,CASSLYHAYEQYF
NA,TRBV6-4,NA,TRBJ1-4,TGTGCCAGCAGTGACTCGGGTGACAGGTCGCGGGCTAATGAAAAACTGTTTTTT,CASSDSGDRSRANEKLFF
NA,TRBV7-2,NA,TRBJ2-7,TGTGCCAGCAGCTTCGGGTCGAACTACGAGCAGTACTTC,CASSFGSNYEQYF
TRBD1,TRBV6-5,NA,TRBJ1-3,TGTGCCAGTAAACGCAGGGGGCTTGGAAACACCATATATTTT,CASKRRGLGNTIYF
NA,TRBV9,few,TRBJ1-1,TGTGCCAGCAGCGGAAGTCTCCGGGACACCGAAGCTTTCTTT,CASSGSLRDTEAFF
TRBD1,TRBV11-2,NA,TRBJ1-2,TGTGCCAGCAGCTACGGGGGGACAGGGGTCGGCTACACCTTC,CASSYGGTGVGYTF
TRBD1,TRBV19,NA,TRBJ2-5,TGTGCCAGTAAAGGGACAGGGAATTACGGAGAGACCCAGTACTTC,CASKGTGNYGETQYF
NA,TRBV27,NA,TRBJ2-3,TGTGCCAGCAGCCTCGACATCGCTTCAGATACGCAGTATTTT,CASSLDIASDTQYF
NA,TRBV5-1,NA,TRBJ2-1,TGCGCCAGCAGCCAGGCCTGGCACAATGAGCAGTTCTTC,CASSQAWHNEQFF
TRBD2,TRBV7-2,NA,TRBJ2-3,TGTGCCAGCAGCCCCATGCGTTCTAGCGGGAGCGCAGATACGCAGTATTTT,CASSPMRSSGSADTQYF
TRBD2,TRBV18,NA,TRBJ2-5,TGTGCCAGCTCACCCCCGGGAGGAGGACAAGAGACCCAGTACTTC,CASSPPGGGQETQYF
TRBD2,TRBV28,NA,TRBJ2-3,TGTGCCAGCAGCGCCGGGGGGGTAGATACGCAGTATTTT,CASSAGGVDTQYF